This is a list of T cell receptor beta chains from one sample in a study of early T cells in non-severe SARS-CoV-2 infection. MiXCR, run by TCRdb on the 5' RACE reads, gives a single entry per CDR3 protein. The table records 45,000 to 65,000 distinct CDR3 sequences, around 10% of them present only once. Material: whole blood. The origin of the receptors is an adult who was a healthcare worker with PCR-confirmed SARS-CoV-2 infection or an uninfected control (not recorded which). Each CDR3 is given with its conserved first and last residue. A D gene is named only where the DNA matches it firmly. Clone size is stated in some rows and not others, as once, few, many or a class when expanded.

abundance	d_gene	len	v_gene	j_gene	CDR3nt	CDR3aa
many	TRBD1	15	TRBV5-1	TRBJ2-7	TGCGCCAGCAGCCCGGGACAGCCTCCCTCCTACGAGCAGTACTTC	CASSPGQPPSYEQYF
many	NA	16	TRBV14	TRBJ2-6	TGTGCCAGCAGCCACATACAGAGCTCTGGGGCCAACGTCCTGACTTTC	CASSHIQSSGANVLTF
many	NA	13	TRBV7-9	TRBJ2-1	TGTGCCAGCAGCAACGGACAAATTAATGAGCAGTTCTTC	CASSNGQINEQFF
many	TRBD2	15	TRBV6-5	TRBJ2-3	TGTGCCAGCAAGGCGGGAGGGCCTGATGGAGATACGCAGTATTTT	CASKAGGPDGDTQYF
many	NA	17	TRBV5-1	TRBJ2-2	TGCGCCAGCAGCCTAAATCTGAGAACAGCGAACACCGGGGAGCTGTTTTTT	CASSLNLRTANTGELFF
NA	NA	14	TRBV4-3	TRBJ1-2	TGCGCCAGCAGCCAGAGTACAGGGAACTATGGCTACACCTTC	CASSQSTGNYGYTF
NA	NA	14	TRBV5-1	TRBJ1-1	TGCGCCAGCAGCTTGGGAGTTTACCGGACTGAAGCTTTCTTT	CASSLGVYRTEAFF
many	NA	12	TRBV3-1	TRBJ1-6	TGTGCCAGCAGCCAAGGGGGTTCACCCCTCCACTTT	CASSQGGSPLHF
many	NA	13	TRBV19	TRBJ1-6	TGTGCCAGTGCTTGGGGAGTAAATTCACCCCTCCACTTT	CASAWGVNSPLHF
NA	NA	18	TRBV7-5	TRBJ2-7	NA	CISVPEASDWNFPYEQYF
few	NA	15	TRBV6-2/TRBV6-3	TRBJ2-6	TGTGCCAGCAGTTCCCCTGGCTCTGGGGCCAACGTCCTGACTTTC	CASSSPGSGANVLTF
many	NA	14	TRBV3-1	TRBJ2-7	TGTGCCAGCAGCCGACTAGGAGCCTCCTACGAGCAGTACTTC	CASSRLGASYEQYF
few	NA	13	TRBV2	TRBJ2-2	TGTGCCAGCAATGACCTGGCCGGCGGGGAGCTGTTTTTT	CASNDLAGGELFF
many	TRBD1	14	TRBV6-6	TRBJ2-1	TGTGCCAGCAGTCCACGTTTACAGGGGGGTGAGCAGTTCTTC	CASSPRLQGGEQFF
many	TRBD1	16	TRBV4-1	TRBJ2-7	TGCGCCAGCAGCCAAGACCCCGGGACAGCTAGCTACGAGCAGTACTTC	CASSQDPGTASYEQYF
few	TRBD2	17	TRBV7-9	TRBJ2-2	TGTGCCAGCAGCGGACTAGCGGGGGATCAGAACACCGGGGAGCTGTTTTTT	CASSGLAGDQNTGELFF
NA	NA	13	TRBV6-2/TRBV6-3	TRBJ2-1	TGTGCCAGCAGTTACTTAGGGTATGGTGAGCAGTTCTTC	CASSYLGYGEQFF
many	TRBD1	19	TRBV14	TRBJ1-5	TGTGCCAGCAGCCCGGTATCCGGGGGGACAGGAGATAGCAATCAGCCCCAGCATTTT	CASSPVSGGTGDSNQPQHF
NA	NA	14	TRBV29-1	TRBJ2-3	TGCAGCGTTGCGGGTCAGGGGAACACAGATACGCAGTATTTT	CSVAGQGNTDTQYF
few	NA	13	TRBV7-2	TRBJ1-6	TGTGCCAGCAGCTTAAGTCTGGGAACACCCCTCCACTTT	CASSLSLGTPLHF
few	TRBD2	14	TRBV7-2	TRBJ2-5	TGTGCCAGCAACACGAGACGGGGGGAAGAGACCCAGTACTTC	CASNTRRGEETQYF
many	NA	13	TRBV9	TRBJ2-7	TGTGCCAGCAGCCCAGGACAGACCTACGAGCAGTACTTC	CASSPGQTYEQYF
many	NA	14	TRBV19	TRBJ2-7	TGTGCCAGTAGTATTGGGCGGGTTTGGAACGAGCAGTACTTC	CASSIGRVWNEQYF
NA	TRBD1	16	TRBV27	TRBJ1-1	TGTGCCAGCAGACCCGGACAGGGGATAGTGAACACTGAAGCTTTCTTT	CASRPGQGIVNTEAFF
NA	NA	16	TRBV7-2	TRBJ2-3	TGTGCCAGCAGCAGGACCGCACTAGCTGGCACAGATACGCAGTATTTT	CASSRTALAGTDTQYF
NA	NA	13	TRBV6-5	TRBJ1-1	TGTGCCAGCACCCCGGGGATGTACACTGAAGCTTTCTTT	CASTPGMYTEAFF
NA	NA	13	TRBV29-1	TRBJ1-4	TGCAGCGGGTCCTTTGGGAAGGGCGAAAAACTGTTTTTT	CSGSFGKGEKLFF
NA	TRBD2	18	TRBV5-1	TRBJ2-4	TGCGCCAGCAGCTTAACTAGCGGGGGGGCCTCGGCCAAAAACATTCAGTACTTC	CASSLTSGGASAKNIQYF
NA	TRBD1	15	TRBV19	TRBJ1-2	TGTGCCAGTAGTCCGAACAGGGGGATTCGGAGTGGCTACACCTTC	CASSPNRGIRSGYTF
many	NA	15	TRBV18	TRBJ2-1	TGTGCCAGCTCACCGAACGGGATCCTCGGGGATGAGCAGTTCTTC	CASSPNGILGDEQFF
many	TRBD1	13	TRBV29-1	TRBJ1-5	TGCAGCGTGGGGACAGGGGGCGGGCAGCCCCAGCATTTT	CSVGTGGGQPQHF